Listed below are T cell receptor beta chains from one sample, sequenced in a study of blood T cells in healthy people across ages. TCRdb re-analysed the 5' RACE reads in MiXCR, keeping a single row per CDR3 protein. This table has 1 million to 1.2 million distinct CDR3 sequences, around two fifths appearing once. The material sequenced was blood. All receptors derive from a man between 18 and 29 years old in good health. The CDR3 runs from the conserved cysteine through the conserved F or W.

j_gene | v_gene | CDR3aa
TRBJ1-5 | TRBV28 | CASRMGGGNQPQHF
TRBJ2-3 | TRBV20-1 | CSALVGSDTQYF
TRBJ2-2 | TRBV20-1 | CSARGGTGANTGELFF
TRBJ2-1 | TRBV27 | CASSFARTSGGRGEQFF
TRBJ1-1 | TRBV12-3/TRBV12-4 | CASSPRGPGYTEAFF
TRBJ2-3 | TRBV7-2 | CASSKMTSTDTQYF
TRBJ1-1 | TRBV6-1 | CASRLKGQGYTEAFF
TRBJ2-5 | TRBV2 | CASSLYGTSGGLETQYF
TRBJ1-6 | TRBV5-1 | CASSLGSPGQGNAPLHF
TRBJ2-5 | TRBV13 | CPSRFNTGETQYF
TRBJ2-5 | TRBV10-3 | CAISVYRGQETQYF
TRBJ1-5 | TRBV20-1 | CGARDRDQPQHF
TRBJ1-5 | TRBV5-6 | CASSLQGDHQPQHF
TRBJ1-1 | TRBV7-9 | CASRSPGIETEAFF
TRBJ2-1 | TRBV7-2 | CASSLRVVMGNEQFF
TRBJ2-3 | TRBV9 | CASSVASSTDTQYF
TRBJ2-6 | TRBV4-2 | CASSQVSNSGANVLTF
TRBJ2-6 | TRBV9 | CASSVGQSSGANVLTF
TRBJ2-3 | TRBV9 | CASSVAGVNTDTQYF
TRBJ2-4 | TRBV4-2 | CASSQETGTSGVLAKNIQYF
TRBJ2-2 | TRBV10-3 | CAIGLGAKNTGELFF
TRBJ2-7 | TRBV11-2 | CASSLQVAEAPYEQYF
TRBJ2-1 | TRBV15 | CATSRFSNVGEQFF
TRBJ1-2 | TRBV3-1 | CASSLGPRGYGYTF
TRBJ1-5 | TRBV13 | CASSLKGNGNQPQHF
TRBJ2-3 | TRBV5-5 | CASNLRGQIEADTQYF
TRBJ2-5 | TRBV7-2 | CASSETDTMYQETQYF
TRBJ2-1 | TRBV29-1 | CSVGQRNEQFF
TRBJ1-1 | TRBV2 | CASSEAGGAVTEAFF
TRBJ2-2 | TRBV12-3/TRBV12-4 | CASSPGTGINTGELVF
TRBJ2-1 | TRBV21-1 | CASSKAAGGEQYNEQFF
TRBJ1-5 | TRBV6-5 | CASRYLNSENQPQHF
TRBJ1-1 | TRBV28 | CASNPRARDTEAFF
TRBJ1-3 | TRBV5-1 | CASSVMGSSSGNTIYF
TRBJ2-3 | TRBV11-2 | CASSLGAASSTDTQYF
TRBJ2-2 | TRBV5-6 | CASSQFSRNTGELFF
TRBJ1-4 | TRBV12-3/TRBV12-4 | CASSYRTDDEKLFF
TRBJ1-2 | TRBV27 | CASSLAGGAGGYTF
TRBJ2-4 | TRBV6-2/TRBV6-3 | CASSPTRLAKNIQYF
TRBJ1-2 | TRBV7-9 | CASSPEGQRINYGYTF
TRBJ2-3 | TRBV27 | CASSLSTSSLTDTQYF
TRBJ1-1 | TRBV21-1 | CASSKKRAEAFF
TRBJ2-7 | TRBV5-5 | CASSRDKTGPLSYEQYF
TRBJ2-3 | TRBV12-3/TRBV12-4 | CASSSGLAGGDTQYF
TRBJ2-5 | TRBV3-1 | CASGWETQYF
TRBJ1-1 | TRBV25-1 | CASSEAGRKASEAFF
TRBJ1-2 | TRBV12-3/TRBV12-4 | CAVRNYGYTF
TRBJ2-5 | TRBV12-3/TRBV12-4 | CASSCDPGETQYF
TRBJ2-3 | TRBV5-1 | CASSSGQGFPDTQYF
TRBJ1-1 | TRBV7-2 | CASSLGTGTMNTEAFF
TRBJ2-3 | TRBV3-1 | CGSESETVKTQYF
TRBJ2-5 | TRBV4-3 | CASSQVVGSRETQYF
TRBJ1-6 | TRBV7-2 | CASSEVGQGASPLHF
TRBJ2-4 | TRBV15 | CATSTMLLAKNIQYF
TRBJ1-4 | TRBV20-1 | CSARRGASEKLFF
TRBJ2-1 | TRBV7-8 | CASSLGGGFEQFF
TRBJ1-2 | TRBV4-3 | CASSQATGTETLNYGYTF
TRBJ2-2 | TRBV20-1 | CSAAQGTNTGELFF
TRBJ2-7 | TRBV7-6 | CASSLGQGEDNEQYF